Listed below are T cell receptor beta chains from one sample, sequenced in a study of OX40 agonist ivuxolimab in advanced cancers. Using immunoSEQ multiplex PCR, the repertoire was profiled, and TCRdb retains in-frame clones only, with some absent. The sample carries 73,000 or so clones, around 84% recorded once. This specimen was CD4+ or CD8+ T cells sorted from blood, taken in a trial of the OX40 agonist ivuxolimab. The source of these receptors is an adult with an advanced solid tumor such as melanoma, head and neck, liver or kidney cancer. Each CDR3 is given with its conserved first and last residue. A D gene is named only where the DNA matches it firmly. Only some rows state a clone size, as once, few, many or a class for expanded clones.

CDR3 DNA: TGTGCCATCAGTGAAGAGGGAGGTGGGGCCAACGTCCTGACTTTC; CDR3 protein: CAISEEGGGANVLTF; D gene: .; J gene: TRBJ2-6; clone size: .; V gene: TRBV10-3
CDR3 DNA: TGTGCCAGCAGCCGCCAAGGGACTAGCCTCAATGAGCAGTTCTTC; CDR3 protein: CASSRQGTSLNEQFF; D gene: TRBD2; J gene: TRBJ2-1; clone size: .; V gene: TRBV7-3
CDR3 DNA: TGTGCCAGCAGGAGAGGGGGGGGTTCTCTCCGGAACACTGAAGCTTTCTTT; CDR3 protein: CASRRGGGSLRNTEAFF; D gene: .; J gene: TRBJ1-1; clone size: few; V gene: TRBV5-4
CDR3 DNA: TGTGCCAGCAGCCGTACTTCAAAAGGGGGAGATACGCAGTATTTT; CDR3 protein: CASSRTSKGGDTQYF; D gene: .; J gene: TRBJ2-3; clone size: once; V gene: TRBV14
CDR3 DNA: TGTGCCAGCAGTTTTGGTAATGGCTACACCTTC; CDR3 protein: CASSFGNGYTF; D gene: .; J gene: TRBJ1-2; clone size: once; V gene: TRBV28
CDR3 DNA: TGTGCCAGCAGCTTAGGGGAGAACACTGAAGCTTTCTTT; CDR3 protein: CASSLGENTEAFF; D gene: .; J gene: TRBJ1-1; clone size: .; V gene: TRBV11-1
CDR3 DNA: TGTGCCAGCAGTCCCCGAACCGAGGGACAGATGGAGACCCAGTACTTC; CDR3 protein: CASSPRTEGQMETQYF; D gene: TRBD1; J gene: TRBJ2-5; clone size: .; V gene: TRBV25-1
CDR3 DNA: TGTGCCAGCAGCTTACTAGCGGGGGTGACCCAAGAGACCCAGTACTTC; CDR3 protein: CASSLLAGVTQETQYF; D gene: TRBD2; J gene: TRBJ2-5; clone size: once; V gene: TRBV11-3
CDR3 DNA: TGCAGCGTCCTGGGACAGGGAACCACTGAAGCTTTCTTT; CDR3 protein: CSVLGQGTTEAFF; D gene: TRBD1; J gene: TRBJ1-1; clone size: .; V gene: TRBV29-1
CDR3 DNA: TGTGCCAGCAGCTTACTGGACAGGGGCGGCTACACCTTC; CDR3 protein: CASSLLDRGGYTF; D gene: TRBD1; J gene: TRBJ1-2; clone size: .; V gene: TRBV11-2
CDR3 DNA: TGTGCCAGTCAAGGGTCGGGGGTAAATGAAAAACTGTTTTTT; CDR3 protein: CASQGSGVNEKLFF; D gene: .; J gene: TRBJ1-4; clone size: .; V gene: TRBV19
CDR3 DNA: TGTGCCAGCAGTTACATGGGGGCCACCGGCACAGATACGCAGTATTTT; CDR3 protein: CASSYMGATGTDTQYF; D gene: .; J gene: TRBJ2-3; clone size: .; V gene: TRBV6-5
CDR3 DNA: TGTGCCAGCAGCCAAGCCGGGGGACAGGGCCCTGAAGCTTTCTTT; CDR3 protein: CASSQAGGQGPEAFF; D gene: TRBD1; J gene: TRBJ1-1; clone size: few; V gene: TRBV4-2
CDR3 DNA: TGTGCCAGCAGCTTATACCAGGGACAGGGGGCTCTTGGGCAGTACTTC; CDR3 protein: CASSLYQGQGALGQYF; D gene: TRBD1; J gene: TRBJ2-7; clone size: .; V gene: TRBV7-2
CDR3 DNA: TGTGCCAGTAGTATAACGCAGGTACACACTGAAGCTTTCTTT; CDR3 protein: CASSITQVHTEAFF; D gene: .; J gene: TRBJ1-1; clone size: .; V gene: TRBV19
CDR3 DNA: TGTGCCAGCAGCTCCGAGGGGTACAGGGGTGGTGAGACTGAAGCTTTCTTT; CDR3 protein: CASSSEGYRGGETEAFF; D gene: TRBD1; J gene: TRBJ1-1; clone size: .; V gene: TRBV7-8
CDR3 DNA: TGTGCCAGCAGCTGGTCGGACGAGCAGTACTTC; CDR3 protein: CASSWSDEQYF; D gene: .; J gene: TRBJ2-7; clone size: .; V gene: TRBV7-6
CDR3 DNA: TGTGCCAGTAGTACCCGACTAGCGGGGGGCAAGGACTACGAGCAGTACTTC; CDR3 protein: CASSTRLAGGKDYEQYF; D gene: TRBD2; J gene: TRBJ2-7; clone size: .; V gene: TRBV19
CDR3 DNA: TGCGCCAGCAGCTTGGACCCTAATTCACCCCTCCACTTT; CDR3 protein: CASSLDPNSPLHF; D gene: .; J gene: TRBJ1-6; clone size: .; V gene: TRBV4-3
CDR3 DNA: TGCGCCAGCAATCCTGGACCTCTACGCACAGATACGCAGTATTTT; CDR3 protein: CASNPGPLRTDTQYF; D gene: .; J gene: TRBJ2-3; clone size: .; V gene: TRBV5-1
CDR3 DNA: TGTGCCAGCAGCCACGGGGGGGACACTGAAGCTTTCTTT; CDR3 protein: CASSHGGDTEAFF; D gene: .; J gene: TRBJ1-1; clone size: .; V gene: TRBV11-3
CDR3 DNA: TGCGCCAGCAGCCAAGTCGGGGGACTAGCGGGACCCTACGAGCAGTACTTC; CDR3 protein: CASSQVGGLAGPYEQYF; D gene: TRBD2; J gene: TRBJ2-7; clone size: .; V gene: TRBV4-3
CDR3 DNA: TGTGCCTCCAAGGGGGGCCGGGATCCCAACTATGGCTACACCTTC; CDR3 protein: CASKGGRDPNYGYTF; D gene: .; J gene: TRBJ1-2; clone size: once; V gene: TRBV30
CDR3 DNA: TGTGCCAGCAGTACTAACTATGGCTACACCTTC; CDR3 protein: CASSTNYGYTF; D gene: .; J gene: TRBJ1-2; clone size: .; V gene: TRBV6-5
CDR3 DNA: TGCGCCAGCAGTCCTACGAGAAACTCCTATAATTCACCCCTCCACTTT; CDR3 protein: CASSPTRNSYNSPLHF; D gene: .; J gene: TRBJ1-6; clone size: .; V gene: TRBV23-1
CDR3 DNA: TGTGCCTGGAGGAGCAGGGGAGTAGATGAGCAGTTCTTC; CDR3 protein: CAWRSRGVDEQFF; D gene: .; J gene: TRBJ2-1; clone size: .; V gene: TRBV30
CDR3 DNA: TGTGCCAGCAGCATCGAGGGGAATCAGCCCCAGCATTTT; CDR3 protein: CASSIEGNQPQHF; D gene: .; J gene: TRBJ1-5; clone size: .; V gene: TRBV11-3
CDR3 DNA: TGTGCCAGCTCACCACATCCAGATACGCAGTATTTT; CDR3 protein: CASSPHPDTQYF; D gene: .; J gene: TRBJ2-3; clone size: .; V gene: TRBV18
CDR3 DNA: TGTGCCAGCTCACCACCCGACAGGGGCCGCGCTCGCTTTGCCTACACCTTC; CDR3 protein: CASSPPDRGRARFAYTF; D gene: TRBD1; J gene: TRBJ1-2; clone size: .; V gene: TRBV18
CDR3 DNA: TGCAGCGCTAGCCTTGGGGGCGCTAACTATGGCTACACCTTC; CDR3 protein: CSASLGGANYGYTF; D gene: .; J gene: TRBJ1-2; clone size: .; V gene: TRBV29-1